The 15 T cell receptor beta chains in this list originate from one sample, sequenced in a study of molecular identifiers for immune sequencing clone quantification. TCRdb re-analysed the PCR reads in MiXCR, keeping a single row per CDR3 protein. The sample consists of some 100,000 distinct CDR3 sequences, over 30% of them appearing once. Sample: naive CD8+ T cells from blood, with Jurkat cell RNA spiked in. Specified subset: FACS-sorted CD8+CD4-CCR7+CD45RA+ naive T cells. These receptors originate from a human donor in good health. Some libraries in this study had Jurkat cell RNA spiked in.

This clonotype was picked up many times. The chain links TRBV4-2 to TRBJ1-3; unclear D gene. The germline V and J ends were trimmed by 1 base and 0 bases, with 7 bases remaining between them. The CDR3 is 15 residues long. CDR1 LGHNA and CDR2 YNFKEQ come from the germline V gene. CDR3 in DNA: TGTGCCAGCAGCCAAGTCTGGACCTCTGGAAACACCATATATTTT. Amino acid sequence: CASSQVWTSGNTIYF.

Comments on this clonotype: As the CDR3 is not closed by the conserved phenylalanine or tryptophan, this likely results from a read error. This chain's CDR3 is CSASSVGDSNQPQHI. DNA for the CDR3: TGCAGTGCTAGTAGCGTTGGAGATAGCAATCAGCCCCAGCATATT. The chain carries TRBV20-1 and TRBJ1-5; D gene uncertain. CDR1 and CDR2 from the germline V gene are DFQATT and SNEGSKA (reference sequence). Deletions cut 3 bases from V and 0 bases from J, with 12 bases between. CDR3 size: 15 residues.

Details on this clonotype: One end of the junction is discordant with germline, which a read error may explain. V gene TRBV6-2 or TRBV6-3 combines with J gene TRBJ2-5, with D unresolved. This CDR3 contains 16 residues. Germline V gives CDR1 MNHEY, CDR2 SVGEGT. This CDR3 reads CACSYGVASGQRTQYF. In DNA, the CDR3 is TGTGCCTGCAGTTACGGAGTAGCCTCGGGTCAACGGACCCAGTACTTC.

This chain connects TRBV7-6 to TRBJ2-3; D is unclear. The CDR3 has 16 residues. Trimming left V 2 bases short and J 1 base short, with 13 bases between. Germline CDR1 is SGHVS and CDR2 is FNYEAQ. CDR3 loop: CASSLSVDTRTDTQYF. Here the CDR3 DNA reads TGTGCCAGCAGCTTAAGTGTCGACACGCGCACAGATACGCAGTATTTT.

The J gene is TRBJ2-7, the V gene TRBV5-1; 11 nucleotides align to TRBD2. J lost 2 bases, V lost 3 bases, and 13 bases had no gene match. Germline V gives CDR1 SGHRS, CDR2 YFSETQ. The CDR3 is 18 amino acids. Written as DNA, the CDR3 is TGCGCCAGCAGCTCGCCGGGACTAGCGGATATACTGGCCTACGAGCAGTACTTC. The encoded protein is CASSSPGLADILAYEQYF.

On this clonotype: At one boundary the junction diverges from the germline segment, which might be a read error. This chain uses TRBV20-1 with TRBJ2-3, with D tentatively TRBD1 (6 bases). The germline gives CDR1 DFQATT, CDR2 SNEGSKA (reference sequence). This CDR3 spans 16 amino acids. The CDR3 nucleotides are TGCAGTGCCCAACCCTCGACAGGAACAAGCACAGATGCGCAGTATTTT. This encodes CSAQPSTGTSTDAQYF.

Concerning this clonotype itself: A much larger clone differs from this one at a single base, so this may be a read error. The genes are TRBV28 and TRBJ1-1; D not resolved. V lost 11 bases and J lost 0, with 13 bases in between. Looked up from germline, CDR1 is MDHEN and CDR2 is SYDVKM. This CDR3 has 13 residues. CDR3: CACRSGLNTEAFF. The CDR3 DNA is TGTGCCTGCCGGAGTGGGCTGAACACTGAAGCTTTCTTT.

This clonotype was observed a handful of times. The rearrangement joins TRBV6-2 or TRBV6-3 to TRBJ2-7, with a tentative D call TRBD2 (6 bases). Germline V lookup: CDR1 MNHEY, CDR2 SVGEGT. V was pared by 5 bases and J by 6 bases, with 14 bases between. The CDR3 extends over 13 amino acids. The CDR3 DNA sequence: TGTGCCAGCAGTGACTTTGCGGAGGGCGAGCAGTACTTC. This encodes CASSDFAEGEQYF.

Turning to this clonotype: A read error may account for a junction end that differs from germline. V and J are TRBV3-1 and TRBJ2-7, with 10 bases that match TRBD1. The CDR3 spans 14 residues. In germline, CDR1 is LGHDT, CDR2 YNNKEL (reference sequence). CDR3 region: CASSLGTGAYGQYF. CDR3 nucleotides: TGTGCCAGCAGCCTTGGGACAGGGGCCTACGGGCAGTACTTC.

This clonotype was recorded many times. The chain employs TRBV9 and TRBJ2-1; 9 bases line up with TRBD2. The CDR3 covers 12 residues. V gave up 0 bases and J gave up 16 bases; unmatched junction bases: 5. CDR1 SGDLS and CDR2 YYNGEE come from the germline V gene. DNA for the CDR3: TGTGCCAGCAGCGTAGTGGAGCGGGAGGTTTTCTTC. It is translated as CASSVVEREVFF.

This clonotype was detected only a few times. The chain joins TRBV7-9 to TRBJ2-7, with TRBD2 identical over 9 bases. The CDR3 runs to 17 residues. The germline V gene encodes CDR1 SEHNR and CDR2 FQNEAQ (reference sequence). V shed 2 bases and J 5 bases; nucleotides not matched to a gene: 13. CDR3 nucleotides: TGTGCCAGCAGCTTAAGACAGGGTTTAGAGCGGGAGGACGAGCAGTACTTC. Translation: CASSLRQGLEREDEQYF.

The chain couples TRBV24-1 to TRBJ2-1, with TRBD1 matching over 9 bases. CDR1 and CDR2 (germline): KGHDR, SFDVKD. This CDR3 region has 13 residues. V gave up 4 bases and J gave up 14 bases; unmatched junction bases: 8. The CDR3 is CATSEAPGQGEFF. DNA for the CDR3: TGTGCCACCAGTGAGGCGCCGGGACAGGGTGAGTTCTTC.

V is TRBV4-3 and J is TRBJ2-7; the match to TRBD2 covers 7 bases. J was trimmed by 3 bases and V by 3 bases; bases with no gene match: 8. Germline loops: CDR1 LGHNA, CDR2 YSLEER. This CDR3 is built from 15 residues. CDR3 region: CASSHQASGNYEQYF. CDR3 bases: TGCGCCAGCAGCCATCAGGCCAGCGGGAACTACGAGCAGTACTTC.

Comments on this clonotype: The CDR3 ends on some other residue instead of the conserved phenylalanine or tryptophan, so this is likely a read error. J is TRBJ1-5 and V is TRBV29-1; unclear D gene. Germline lookup yields CDR1 SQVTM and CDR2 ANQGSEA. The CDR3 contains 12 residues. The V and J ends lost 7 bases and 11 bases respectively, with 18 bases between them. CDR3 protein: CSARTDDGAQHS. In DNA form, the CDR3 reads TGCAGCGCCCGGACGGATGATGGGGCCCAGCATTCT.

V gene TRBV4-2 combines with J gene TRBJ2-3; 14 bases are shared with TRBD2. Germline assignment: CDR1 LGHNA and CDR2 YNFKEQ. After removal of 6 bases from V and 5 bases from J, the junction contained 4 bases not matched to a gene. The CDR3 loop spans 15 amino acids. In nucleotides, the CDR3 is TGTGCCAGCAGGGGACTAGCGGGAGTTGTAGATACGCAGTATTTT. Encoded protein: CASRGLAGVVDTQYF.